This TCR beta chain was profiled in a study of shared clonotypes between healthy human individuals. Across the study: CD4 naive and CD4 memory each took three plates per donor, while CD8 naive took two and CD8 memory one.

CDR3 length: 15 residues. Germline trimming cut 5 bases from V and 3 bases from J; bases unmatched to any gene: 7. Germline CDR1 reads PRHDT; CDR2 reads FYEKMQ (reference sequence). Profiled with immunoSEQ multiplex PCR; TCRdb holds only in-frame clones, not every one. The sample lists more than 2 million clones, about 95% occurring once. The donor cohort consisted entirely of Caucasian adults residing in Nashville, Tennessee. There are many counts of this clone. The chain has TRBV13 and TRBJ2-5, with 9 bases aligning to TRBD1. The TCR originated in a man between 18 and 29 years old in good health. Sequencing was carried out using naive CD4+ T cells sorted from blood. The subset: CD45RA+ positively selected. CDR3 loop: CASSPRGDREETQYF. The CDR3 nucleotides read TGTGCCAGCAGCCCTCGGGGGGACAGGGAAGAGACCCAGTACTTC.